The 16 T cell receptor beta chains listed next were all sequenced from one sample in a study of shared clonotypes between healthy human individuals. TCRdb's copy holds only in-frame clones and misses some; the assay was immunoSEQ multiplex PCR. This sample has over a million clones, with less than 99% found just once. What was sequenced was naive CD4+ T cells sorted from blood. As to subset: CD45RA+ positively selected. All receptors come from a man aged 25-45 years in good health.

The J gene is TRBJ1-1, the V gene TRBV28, with D uncertain. Per germline, CDR1 MDHEN and CDR2 SYDVKM. The CDR3 has 14 residues. The ends were cut back, 2 bases at V and 4 bases at J, with 11 bases in the middle. The CDR3 DNA reads as TGTGCCAGCAGTTTAGTAGGAGATGTCACTGAAGCTTTCTTT. Its translation: CASSLVGDVTEAFF.

The V and J genes are TRBV30 and TRBJ2-7; D is unresolved. Germline V gene data show CDR1 as GTSNPN and CDR2 as SVGIG (reference sequence). This CDR3 is 13 amino acids long. The V gene lost 1 base and the J gene lost 2 bases, with 9 bases spanning the gap. CDR3 nucleotides: TGTGCCTGGAGTGAGGGCAGAACCTACGAGCAGTACTTC. It encodes CAWSEGRTYEQYF.

The rearrangement joins TRBV29-1 to TRBJ2-2; D is possibly TRBD1 or TRBD2 (5 bases each). This CDR3 contains 14 residues. Per germline, CDR1 SQVTM and CDR2 ANQGSEA. The V end was cut by 6 bases, the J end by 0 bases, with 11 bases between. This CDR3 is CSVGPGTNTGELFF. CDR3 DNA sequence: TGCAGCGTGGGACCAGGAACGAACACCGGGGAGCTGTTTTTT.

The genes are TRBV5-1 and TRBJ1-1; 7 positions match TRBD1. Germline-derived CDR1 and CDR2 are SGHRS and YFSETQ. The CDR3 consists of 15 residues. V was clipped by 4 bases and J by 6 bases; unmatched bases: 12. CDR3 loop: CASSPLTGRGAEAFF. The CDR3 nucleotides read TGCGCCAGCAGCCCCTTGACAGGGAGGGGAGCTGAAGCTTTCTTT.

This clone has just one count. The rearrangement links TRBV5-1 to TRBJ2-7; 9 bases line up with TRBD2. After removal of 6 bases from V and 3 bases from J, the junction contained 7 bases not matched to a gene. Germline loops: CDR1 SGHRS, CDR2 YFSETQ. The CDR3 length is 14 residues. The CDR3 DNA reads as TGCGCCAGCAACCCCAATAGCGGGAGCTACGAGCAGTACTTC. It codes for CASNPNSGSYEQYF.

V gene TRBV7-9 combines with J gene TRBJ2-7; TRBD1 matches at 7 bases. Trimming cost V 5 bases and J 4 bases; bases outside gene matches: 11. CDR3 length: 15 residues. CDR1 is SEHNR and CDR2 is FQNEAQ in the germline V gene (reference sequence). The CDR3 reads CASSQGVPGDYEQYF. The CDR3 nucleotides are TGTGCCAGCAGCCAGGGGGTGCCTGGCGATTACGAGCAGTACTTC.

The rearrangement links TRBV29-1 to TRBJ2-7; D possibly corresponds to TRBD2 (5 bases). CDR1 is SQVTM and CDR2 is ANQGSEA in the germline V gene. The germline V and J ends were trimmed by 5 bases and 6 bases, with 14 bases remaining between them. The CDR3 loop spans 12 amino acids. CDR3 sequence: CSVKRSLFEQYF. The CDR3 nucleotides read TGCAGCGTTAAGCGGTCCCTATTCGAGCAGTACTTC.

V and J are TRBV28 and TRBJ2-3; no clear D gene. CDR1 is MDHEN and CDR2 is SYDVKM in the germline V gene. The length of the CDR3 is 12 residues. V was clipped by 2 bases and J by 12 bases, with 12 bases between them. CDR3 DNA sequence: TGTGCCAGCAGTTTAGCGCCTGGAGCCCAGTATTTT. Its translation is CASSLAPGAQYF.

J is TRBJ2-5 and V is TRBV21-1; the table names TRBD2, a call not compared with the DNA. TRBV21-1 is a pseudogene. This CDR3 region has 14 residues. CDR3 residues: CASSLGPGGKTQYF. The CDR3, as DNA: TGTGCCAGCAGCCTAGGACCGGGAGGGAAGACCCAGTACTTC.

The J gene is TRBJ1-2, the V gene TRBV27, with a tentative D call TRBD1 (6 bases). In germline, CDR1 is MNHEY, CDR2 SMNVEV (reference sequence). V gave up 0 bases and J gave up 7 bases, with 18 bases separating them. The CDR3 covers 16 residues. The CDR3 DNA reads as TGTGCCAGCAGTTTATCCCCACACGGGGGGGCAGGTGGCTACACCTTC. This codes for CASSLSPHGGAGGYTF.

This clone was counted once. The chain carries TRBV5-1 and TRBJ2-7; D is ambiguous. V dropped 4 bases and J dropped 7 bases, with 15 bases sitting between them. From germline, CDR1 is SGHRS and CDR2 YFSETQ. The CDR3 is 13 amino acids. CDR3 in DNA: TGCGCCAGCAGCACGGGCCCAGCTGGTGAGCAGTACTTC. Amino acids: CASSTGPAGEQYF. Looking up the rest from reference TRBV5-1 and TRBJ2-7 gives the full variable domain: KAGVTQTPRYLIKTRGQQVTLSCSPISGHRSVSWYQQTPGQGLQFLFEYFSETQRNKGNFPGRFSGRQFSNSRSEMNVSTLELGDSALYLCASSTGPAGEQYFGPGTRLTVT.

The rearrangement uses TRBV11-3 and TRBJ2-2; no definite D call. The V gene's germline CDR1 is SGHNT and CDR2 YENEEA. The CDR3 covers 14 residues. With 3 bases removed from V and 0 bases from J, the gap between germline ends came to 5 bases. CDR3 sequence reads: CASSFGANTGELFF. CDR3 bases: TGTGCCAGCAGCTTTGGAGCGAACACCGGGGAGCTGTTTTTT.

Remarks on this clone: Distinct nucleotide sequences in the sample also encode this CDR3. The gene calls are TRBV9 and TRBJ2-3; D not resolved. The CDR3 has 15 amino acids. CDR1 and CDR2 from the germline V gene are SGDLS and YYNGEE. The V end was cut by 1 base, the J end by 0 bases, with 9 bases between. The CDR3, as DNA: TGTGCCAGCAGCGTAAGTGGCACTAGCACAGATACGCAGTATTTT. Its protein is CASSVSGTSTDTQYF.

The genes are TRBV18 and TRBJ2-1; no definite D call. Germline-derived CDR1 and CDR2 are KGHSH and LQKENI. V was pared by 4 bases and J by 5 bases, with 9 bases between. The CDR3 has 13 residues. The CDR3, as DNA: TGTGCCAGCTCACTAGGTCGGGACAATGAGCAGTTCTTC. This sequence encodes CASSLGRDNEQFF.

The rearrangement links TRBV6-1 to TRBJ2-7; 7 bases fit TRBD1. The germline gives CDR1 MNHNS, CDR2 SASEGT. V lost 5 bases to trimming and J lost 6 bases; unmatched junction nucleotides: 7. There are 13 residues in the CDR3. The CDR3 region is CASSSRQGSEQYF. The DNA of the CDR3 is TGTGCCAGCAGTTCAAGACAGGGCAGCGAGCAGTACTTC.

The chain is built from TRBV2 and TRBJ1-5; weak D call: TRBD1 (5 bases). The length of the CDR3 is 17 residues. Germline CDR1 reads SNHLY; CDR2 reads FYNNEI. V was trimmed by 5 bases and J by 0 bases, leaving 17 bases between them. The CDR3 reads CASSRDGTKNSNQPQHF. The CDR3 DNA sequence: TGTGCCAGCAGTCGGGACGGAACAAAGAATAGCAATCAGCCCCAGCATTTT.